The present T cell receptor (beta chain) was sequenced within a study of T cell repertoires in cytomegalovirus infection. The overall study: Indicated by public TCR beta signatures were CMV infection and matching HLA type.

The sample holds a few counts of this clonotype. Its antigen remains unknown. Study-wide results and caveats: CMV-specific TCR beta clonotypes restricted by HLA-C were the ones dominating the ex vivo response.

The germline gives CDR1 SGHTA, CDR2 FQGNSA. V lost 3 bases to trimming and J lost 4 bases, with 9 bases between them. The CDR3 spans 14 residues. TCRdb re-derived calls from the reads in MiXCR, one entry per CDR3 protein. Of about 220,000 distinct CDR3 sequences listed, less than 50% were seen once; the top ten hold 55% to 60%. This clonotype originated in a human donor in good health (CMV status not recorded). Some clones in this sample may be carry-over from other donors' samples. The V and J genes are TRBV7-2 and TRBJ2-2, with D possibly matching TRBD1 (5 bases). The input for sequencing was CD8+ T cells from cultured PBMCs, taken from culture after CMV antigen stimulation. The CDR3 DNA reads TGTGCCAGCAGCTTCGCAGGGCGCACCGGGGAGCTGTTTTTT. Translating it yields CASSFAGRTGELFF. Using reference TRBV7-2 and TRBJ2-2 for the parts outside the CDR3, the full variable domain is GAGVSQSPSNKVTEKGKDVELRCDPISGHTALYWYRQSLGQGLEFLIYFQGNSAPDKSGLPSDRFSAERTGGSVSTLTIQRTQQEDSAVYLCASSFAGRTGELFFGEGSRLTVL.